A single sample is the source of the 23 T cell receptor beta chains below, sequenced in a study of CD8+ T cells in alopecia areata (dated 2018 in TCRdb). Libraries were made using the immunoSEQ multiplex PCR assay. RNA was extracted from all samples and reverse transcribed into cDNA as template for TCR sequencing. Not all clones reach the TCRdb copy of this immuneACCESS table, which keeps in-frame sequences only. Checked studies attribute under half of the gap to unresolved V genes and leave the rest unexplained. The sample profile shows about 120,000 clones; about 50% of them were found once. Under 12% of the sample lies in the top ten. Sequences were obtained from NKG2D-low CD8+ T cells sorted from blood. The cell subset or site label here, explained by the study, means: sorted CD8+ NKG2D-low blood T cells. These receptors all stem from a human donor with alopecia areata.

The chain recombines TRBV27 with TRBJ1-2, with D hard to call. V was pared by 5 bases and J by 8 bases, with 9 bases between. The germline gives CDR1 MNHEY, CDR2 SMNVEV (reference sequence). This CDR3 is built from 11 residues. The CDR3 bases are TGTGCCAGCAGTCCCGGTAAAGGCTACACCTTC. Translated: CASSPGKGYTF.

This clone showed up just once. The V gene is TRBV20-1, the J gene TRBJ1-2, with D possibly TRBD1 on 5 matching bases. The germline gives CDR1 DFQATT, CDR2 SNEGSKA (reference sequence). The CDR3 loop spans 11 amino acids. V was clipped by 7 bases and J by 8 bases, with 14 bases between them. The CDR3 protein is CSVRRGGGYTF. DNA for the CDR3: TGCAGTGTGCGGAGGGGTGGAGGCTACACCTTC.

The genes are TRBV5-1 and TRBJ2-7, with 11 bases matching TRBD2. CDR1 is SGHRS, CDR2 YFSETQ, per germline. The CDR3 is 15 amino acids. Losses at the gene ends were 2 bases for V and 6 bases for J; bases not matched to a gene: 7. The CDR3 coding sequence is TGCGCCAGCAGCTTTACTAGCGGGAGTGGGGGCGAGCAGTACTTC. Translation: CASSFTSGSGGEQYF.

CDR3 in DNA: TGCAGCGTCCACAATGAGCAGTTCTTC. This sequence encodes CSVHNEQFF. The chain carries TRBV29-1 and TRBJ2-1, with unresolved D. CDR1 is SQVTM, CDR2 ANQGSEA, per germline. Trimming took 6 bases from V and 5 from J, leaving 2 bases between them. The CDR3 spans 9 residues.

As to this clone: The same CDR3 can be traced to other DNA sequences in this sample. The genes are TRBV27 and TRBJ2-1; D tentatively reads TRBD1 or TRBD2 (5 bases each). Germline lookup yields CDR1 MNHEY and CDR2 SMNVEV (reference sequence). Trimming stripped 2 bases from V and 6 bases from J, with 5 bases between. This CDR3 spans 12 amino acids. The CDR3 protein is CASSLGGNEQFF. CDR3 sequence (DNA): TGTGCCAGCAGTTTAGGGGGCAATGAGCAGTTCTTC.

The V and J genes are TRBV29-1 and TRBJ2-3, with D tentatively TRBD2 (6 bases). CDR3 length equals 13 residues. CDR1 is SQVTM and CDR2 is ANQGSEA in the germline V gene. With 6 bases removed from V and 2 bases from J, the gap between germline ends came to 12 bases. CDR3 sequence (DNA): TGCAGCGTGCCGACTAGAGACACAGATACGCAGTATTTT. Protein product: CSVPTRDTDTQYF.

The rearrangement links TRBV20-1 to TRBJ2-5, with a weak D call TRBD1 (5 bases). V lost 6 bases, J lost 4 bases, and 6 bases lay in between. From germline, CDR1 is DFQATT and CDR2 SNEGSKA (reference sequence). The CDR3 is made up of 10 amino acids. CDR3 loop: CSAQGETQYF. The CDR3 nucleotides read TGCAGTGCCCAGGGAGAGACCCAGTACTTC.

This clone has only a few counts. The chain joins TRBV29-1 to TRBJ2-1, with 8 bases fitting TRBD2. With V trimmed by 3 bases and J by 5 bases, 6 bases remained unmatched. Germline CDR1 SQVTM, CDR2 ANQGSEA. CDR3 length: 14 residues. The DNA for the CDR3 is TGCAGCGTTGAGCCCAGCGGGGGTGACAATGAGCAGTTCTTC. As protein: CSVEPSGGDNEQFF.

The chain combines TRBV28 with TRBJ2-7, with D tentatively TRBD1 (6 bases). V lost 4 bases, J lost 3 bases, and 10 bases lay in between. Germline CDR1 is MDHEN and CDR2 is SYDVKM. This CDR3 comprises 13 residues. CDR3: CASSSPDSYEQYF. The CDR3 DNA reads TGTGCCAGCAGTTCCCCGGACAGCTACGAGCAGTACTTC.

Points on this clone: The same CDR3 is also encoded by other DNA sequences in this sample. The gene calls are TRBV30 and TRBJ2-1; the D call may be TRBD1 or TRBD2 (5 bases each). The CDR3 totals 11 residues. V lost 1 base to trimming and J lost 7 bases, with 5 bases between them. The germline CDR1 and CDR2 sequences are GTSNPN and SVGIG (reference sequence). The CDR3 here is CAWSGGNEQFF. The CDR3 nucleotides are TGTGCCTGGAGTGGGGGGAATGAGCAGTTCTTC. Variable domain in full (rest from reference TRBV30 and TRBJ2-1): SQTIHQWPATLVQPVGSPLSLECTVEGTSNPNLYWYRQAAGRGLQLLFYSVGIGQISSEVPQNLSASRPQDRQFILSSKKLLLSDSGFYLCAWSGGNEQFFGPGTRLTVL.

This clone has more than one count but fewer than ten. The CDR3 loop reads CSFGDSGNEQYF. CDR3 DNA: TGCAGTTTTGGGGACTCGGGCAACGAGCAGTACTTC. The rearrangement links TRBV29-1 to TRBJ2-7; a possible D gene is TRBD2 (6 bases). This CDR3 is built from 12 residues. CDR1 is SQVTM and CDR2 is ANQGSEA in the germline V gene.

Details on this clone: This specimen includes other DNA sequences encoding the same CDR3. The chain recombines TRBV29-1 with TRBJ2-5, with D unclear. The germline gives CDR1 SQVTM, CDR2 ANQGSEA. The V end lost 3 bases, the J end lost 1 base, and 6 bases lay between the germline ends. This CDR3 is 12 amino acids long. The chain's CDR3 is CSVEGGQETQYF. CDR3 nucleotide sequence: TGCAGCGTTGAGGGTGGCCAAGAGACCCAGTACTTC. The full variable domain, completed using reference TRBV29-1 and TRBJ2-5, is SAVISQKPSRDICQRGTSLTIQCQVDSQVTMMFWYRQQPGQSLTLIATANQGSEATYESGFVIDKFPISRPNLTFSTLTVSNMSPEDSSIYLCSVEGGQETQYFGPGTRLLVL.

This clone was picked up a small number of times. The CDR3 DNA reads TGCAGCGCCACAGGGGACACTGAAGCTTTCTTT. It translates to CSATGDTEAFF. This chain connects TRBV29-1 to TRBJ1-1; 7 bases fit TRBD1. From germline, CDR1 is SQVTM and CDR2 ANQGSEA. CDR3 length equals 11 residues. Losses at the gene ends were 7 bases for V and 3 bases for J; bases not matched to a gene: 2.

In this sample, this clone turned up a few times. This chain uses TRBV11-2 with TRBJ2-3; D not certain. V shed 5 bases and J shed 6 bases, with 6 bases lying between them. Germline loops: CDR1 SGHAT, CDR2 FQNNGV. The CDR3 totals 11 residues. CDR3 DNA sequence: TGTGCCAGCAGCCAGTGGGATACGCAGTATTTT. As protein: CASSQWDTQYF.

CDR3: CASSLRDIAYEQYF. The CDR3 DNA sequence: TGCGCCAGCAGCCTTAGGGACATAGCCTACGAGCAGTACTTC. The chain carries TRBV4-1 and TRBJ2-7; D is perhaps TRBD1 (6 bases). Trimming took off 4 bases at V and 2 bases at J, with 12 bases between the two ends. This CDR3 contains 14 residues. CDR1 is MGHRA and CDR2 is YSYEKL in the germline V gene.

The chain uses TRBV4-1 and TRBJ2-2; no reliable D call. CDR1 and CDR2 (germline): MGHRA, YSYEKL. V was pared by 1 base and J by 1 base, with 10 bases between. The CDR3 runs to 16 residues. This CDR3 is CASSQGSIRNTGELFF. The CDR3 region has the DNA TGCGCCAGCAGCCAAGGCTCCATTCGGAACACCGGGGAGCTGTTTTTT.

The sample holds a few counts of this clone. The chain uses TRBV29-1 and TRBJ1-2, with 8 bases identical to TRBD1. V was clipped by 7 bases and J by 5 bases; unmatched bases: 9. Germline CDR1 reads SQVTM; CDR2 reads ANQGSEA. The CDR3 contains 13 residues. CDR3 bases: TGCAGCGGAGAGACAGGGGATAGTTATGGCTACACCTTC. It translates to CSGETGDSYGYTF.

The chain has TRBV29-1 and TRBJ2-7, with 10 nucleotides matching TRBD2. J lost 2 bases, V lost 5 bases, and 6 bases had no gene match. Germline V gene sequence: CDR1 SQVTM, CDR2 ANQGSEA. This CDR3 contains 14 residues. CDR3 in amino acids: CSVCTSGETYEQYF. The CDR3, as DNA: TGCAGCGTTTGTACTAGCGGGGAGACCTACGAGCAGTACTTC.

This clone was counted a few times. An end of the junction differs from the germline gene, which may be a read error. This sequence joins TRBV29-1 and TRBJ2-4, with D maybe TRBD2 (7 bases). Germline CDR1 and CDR2: SQVTM and ANQGSEA. This CDR3 is 14 amino acids long. CDR3 amino acids: CSVEDGGARNIQYF. In DNA form, the CDR3 reads TGCAGCGTTGAAGATGGGGGGGCCAGAAACATTCAGTACTTC.

V and J are TRBV7-8 and TRBJ2-1; either TRBD1 or TRBD2 may supply D (5 bases each). The germline V gene encodes CDR1 SGHVS and CDR2 FQNEAQ. The ends were cut back, 5 bases at V and 3 bases at J, with 11 bases in the middle. The CDR3 covers 14 residues. The CDR3 protein is CASSGTGSYNEQFF. Here the CDR3 DNA reads TGTGCCAGCAGCGGGACGGGGAGCTACAATGAGCAGTTCTTC. Full variable domain (rest looked up from reference TRBV7-8 and TRBJ2-1): GAGVSQSPRYKVAKRGQDVALRCDPISGHVSLFWYQQALGQGPEFLTYFQNEAQLDKSGLPSDRFFAERPEGSVSTLKIQRTQQEDSAVYLCASSGTGSYNEQFFGPGTRLTVL.

As for this clone: Within the sample, other DNA sequences also encode this same CDR3. The genes are TRBV11-2 and TRBJ2-7, with 11 bases lining up with TRBD1. Germline V gene sequence: CDR1 SGHAT, CDR2 FQNNGV. After removal of 4 bases from V and 4 bases from J, the junction contained 3 bases not matched to a gene. The CDR3 is made up of 14 amino acids. In DNA, the CDR3 is TGTGCCAGCAGCTCCGGACAGGGGGCTTACGAGCAGTACTTC. Its protein is CASSSGQGAYEQYF.

J is TRBJ2-3 and V is TRBV4-1; 9 bases match TRBD1. Trimming at V came to 2 bases and at J to 2 bases, leaving 2 bases not matched to a gene. Germline CDR1 is MGHRA and CDR2 is YSYEKL. The CDR3 is made up of 15 amino acids. CDR3 protein: CASSQWDRDTDTQYF. The DNA for the CDR3 is TGCGCCAGCAGCCAATGGGACAGGGACACAGATACGCAGTATTTT.

The rearrangement uses TRBV30 and TRBJ2-7; D might be TRBD1 (6 bases). Germline values: CDR1 GTSNPN, CDR2 SVGIG (reference sequence). V was cut by 2 bases and J by 0 bases, with 11 bases left in between. The CDR3 has 14 residues. The CDR3 loop is CAWSIGGSSYEQYF. In nucleotides, the CDR3 is TGTGCCTGGAGTATAGGGGGAAGCTCCTACGAGCAGTACTTC.